Below are 28 T cell receptor beta chains sequenced from a single sample in a study of blood T cell repertoires in COVID-19. TCRdb keeps only in-frame clones here, not all; method: immunoSEQ multiplex PCR. This table has roughly 71,000 clones, 88% appearing once. What was sequenced was peripheral blood. These receptors came from a man in his forties or fifties with acute or convalescent COVID-19.

The chain is built from TRBV28 and TRBJ1-2; 7 bases align to TRBD1. The CDR3 consists of 17 residues. Germline V CDR1 and CDR2: MDHEN, SYDVKM. V shed 2 bases, J shed 8 bases, and the junction held 17 bases outside the gene matches. As DNA, the CDR3 is TGTGCCAGCAGTTTAGATGGGAGCCAAAGGGGGCGTCGGGGCTACACCTTC. Translation gives CASSLDGSQRGRRGYTF.

This chain links TRBV27 with TRBJ2-1, with TRBD1 matching 10 bases. Unmatched junction bases numbered 7, after V lost 1 base and J lost 7 bases. The CDR3 extends over 16 amino acids. The germline CDR1 and CDR2 sequences are MNHEY and SMNVEV (reference sequence). This CDR3 reads CASSLFPGQGYNEQFF. CDR3 nucleotide sequence: TGTGCCAGCAGTTTATTCCCGGGACAGGGGTATAATGAGCAGTTCTTC.

V usage is TRBV6-5 and J usage is TRBJ2-7; a possible D gene is TRBD1 (6 bases). Germline V CDR1 and CDR2: MNHEY, SVGAGI. The CDR3 totals 14 residues. Trimming took 5 bases from V and 5 from J, leaving 16 bases between them. The CDR3 region is CASSLNYRVNEQYF. DNA for the CDR3: TGTGCCAGCAGTCTAAATTACAGGGTCAACGAGCAGTACTTC.

J is TRBJ1-2 and V is TRBV6-5; 9 bases agree with TRBD1. The germline CDR1 and CDR2 sequences are MNHEY and SVGAGI. The CDR3 is made up of 15 amino acids. V shed 7 bases and J 2 bases; nucleotides not matched to a gene: 8. DNA of the CDR3: TGTGCCAGCACCTTCGGACAGGGGTGGAACTATGGCTACACCTTC. The encoded protein is CASTFGQGWNYGYTF.

The chain recombines TRBV5-5 with TRBJ2-2; the match to TRBD1 covers 7 bases. Trimming cost V 1 base and J 5 bases; bases outside gene matches: 20. Germline assignment: CDR1 SGHKS and CDR2 YYEKEE (reference sequence). The CDR3 consists of 20 residues. The CDR3 region is CASSLSDGQVLRRRTGELFF. The CDR3 nucleotides are TGTGCCAGCAGCTTGTCTGATGGACAGGTGTTAAGAAGGAGGACCGGGGAGCTGTTTTTT.

This clone appeared a single time. The CDR3 sequence: CASSTGQGPDTQYF. The CDR3 DNA follows: TGTGCCAGCAGCACCGGACAGGGGCCAGATACGCAGTATTTT. The chain is built from TRBV5-8 and TRBJ2-3, with 9 positions matching TRBD1. After removal of 4 bases from V and 4 bases from J, the junction contained 4 bases not matched to a gene. The CDR3 length is 14 residues. Germline CDR1 is SGHTS and CDR2 is YDEGEE.

This chain connects TRBV11-1 to TRBJ2-1; 9 bases are shared with TRBD2. This CDR3 is 14 amino acids long. Germline V gene data show CDR1 as SGHAT and CDR2 as FQDESV (reference sequence). V lost 3 bases and J lost 4; bases outside the gene matches: 1. DNA of the CDR3: TGTGCCAGCAGCTTGGCGGGGGGGTACAATGAGCAGTTCTTC. Residues: CASSLAGGYNEQFF.

The genes are TRBV7-6 and TRBJ1-5; TRBD1 might be the D (5 bases). Between the trimmed V and J ends, which lost 1 base and 6 bases, there was a span of 13 bases. Germline CDR1 and CDR2: SGHVS and FNYEAQ. This CDR3 contains 15 residues. The CDR3 DNA reads TGTGCCAGCAGCTTAGTCGGGGGGATGAGTCAGCCCCAGCATTTT. This gives the protein CASSLVGGMSQPQHF.

The chain recombines TRBV7-9 with TRBJ2-1; D may be TRBD2 (6 bases). V dropped 6 bases and J dropped 4 bases, with 19 bases sitting between them. This CDR3 contains 16 residues. Germline V gene sequence: CDR1 SEHNR, CDR2 FQNEAQ (reference sequence). The CDR3 DNA reads as TGTGCCAGCAGTCCTCGGAGGGGAAAGGCTTACAATGAGCAGTTCTTC. Its translation is CASSPRRGKAYNEQFF. Full variable domain (outside the CDR3, taken from reference TRBV7-9 and TRBJ2-1): DTGVSQNPRHKITKRGQNVTFRCDPISEHNRLYWYRQTLGQGPEFLTYFQNEAQLEKSRLLSDRFSAERPKGSFSTLEIQRTEQGDSAMYLCASSPRRGKAYNEQFFGPGTRLTVL.

The rearrangement joins TRBV7-6 to TRBJ2-7; 7 nucleotides align to TRBD2. The CDR3 is made up of 15 amino acids. The V gene's germline CDR1 is SGHVS and CDR2 FNYEAQ. V trimming: 4 bases; J trimming: 3 bases; junction bases outside the gene matches: 9. CDR3 coding DNA: TGTGCCAGCAGCTATACTAAAGGGGAGGGCTACGAGCAGTACTTC. This encodes CASSYTKGEGYEQYF.

This chain links TRBV15 with TRBJ1-2; D remains ambiguous. Between the trimmed V and J ends, which lost 0 bases and 4 bases, there was a span of 12 bases. CDR3 length: 15 amino acids. Germline values: CDR1 LNHNV, CDR2 YYDKDF (reference sequence). The CDR3 loop is CATSRDRSSSYGYTF. CDR3 DNA sequence: TGTGCCACCAGCAGAGATCGGTCGTCTTCCTATGGCTACACCTTC.

V is TRBV6-5 and J is TRBJ1-3; unclear D gene. The CDR3 runs 16 residues. With 2 bases removed from V and 0 bases from J, the gap between germline ends came to 11 bases. In germline, CDR1 is MNHEY, CDR2 SVGAGI. CDR3 sequence (DNA): TGTGCCAGCAGTTACGGTTCTCCGAGCTCTGGAAACACCATATATTTT. This encodes CASSYGSPSSGNTIYF.

The CDR3 loop reads CASKGAASGGPGNTGELFF. CDR3 DNA sequence: TGTGCCAGTAAAGGGGCCGCTAGCGGGGGGCCGGGGAACACCGGGGAGCTGTTTTTT. The chain recombines TRBV19 with TRBJ2-2, with 11 bases that match TRBD2. The CDR3 runs to 19 residues. Germline lookup yields CDR1 LNHDA and CDR2 SQIVND (reference sequence). The V segment lost 7 bases and the J segment 1 base; nucleotides outside the gene matches: 14. Based on the CDR3 plus reference TRBV19 and TRBJ2-2, the full variable domain is DGGITQSPKYLFRKEGQNVTLSCEQNLNHDAMYWYRQDPGQGLRLIYYSQIVNDFQKGDIAEGYSVSREKKESFPLTVTSAQKNPTAFYLCASKGAASGGPGNTGELFFGEGSRLTVL.

The chain is built from TRBV12-5 and TRBJ2-2; tentatively, D is TRBD2 (6 bases). This CDR3 contains 16 residues. V shed 3 bases and J shed 3 bases, with 14 bases lying between them. CDR1 is LGHNT and CDR2 is FRNRAP in the germline V gene. The CDR3 region is CASGFFAGRDTGELFF. The DNA of the CDR3 is TGTGCTAGTGGTTTTTTCGCGGGGCGGGACACCGGGGAGCTGTTTTTT.

The rearrangement uses TRBV27 and TRBJ2-2; a weak D match, TRBD2 (6 bases). The CDR3 consists of 15 residues. The V end lost 2 bases, the J end lost 5 bases, and 12 bases lay between the germline ends. Germline values: CDR1 MNHEY, CDR2 SMNVEV (reference sequence). The CDR3 spells CASSLEGGWTGELFF. In DNA, the CDR3 is TGTGCCAGCAGTTTAGAGGGAGGTTGGACCGGGGAGCTGTTTTTT.

J is TRBJ1-5 and V is TRBV5-4; tentatively, D is TRBD1 (6 bases). V was trimmed by 2 bases and J by 7 bases, leaving 19 bases between them. CDR1 is SGHNT and CDR2 is YYREEE in the germline V gene (reference sequence). CDR3 length: 16 residues. The CDR3 coding sequence is TGTGCCAGCAGCTTCCGGGGGGGGGCACTCGGGCAGCCCCAGCATTTT. It codes for CASSFRGGALGQPQHF.

This clone was observed a few times. The chain combines TRBV2 with TRBJ2-7, with TRBD2 as a possible D gene (6 bases). CDR1 SNHLY and CDR2 FYNNEI come from the germline V gene. Between the trimmed V and J ends, which lost 5 bases and 2 bases, there was a span of 16 bases. This CDR3 contains 15 residues. The DNA for the CDR3 is TGTGCCAGCAGTCCCATGGGTAGCGGAACCTACGAGCAGTACTTC. Protein product: CASSPMGSGTYEQYF. The variable domain in full, with the rest retrieved from reference TRBV2 and TRBJ2-7, is EPEVTQTPSHQVTQMGQEVILRCVPISNHLYFYWYRQILGQKVEFLVSFYNNEISEKSEIFDDQFSVERPDGSNFTLKIRSTKLEDSAMYFCASSPMGSGTYEQYFGPGTRLTVT.

The gene calls are TRBV12-3 or TRBV12-4 and TRBJ1-2; perhaps TRBD1 as D (6 bases). The germline V and J ends were trimmed by 5 bases and 8 bases, with 15 bases remaining between them. The CDR3 covers 13 residues. The CDR3 nucleotides are TGTGCCAGCAGTCAGGCGTCAGGGGTCGGCTACACCTTC. It codes for CASSQASGVGYTF.

The genes are TRBV18 and TRBJ2-7; TRBD1 agrees at 10 bases. Per the germline V gene, CDR1 is KGHSH and CDR2 is LQKENI. CDR3 length equals 14 residues. Trimming cost V 4 bases and J 4 bases; bases outside gene matches: 4. The CDR3 region is CASSLADRGYEQYF. CDR3 sequence (DNA): TGTGCCAGCTCACTGGCGGACAGGGGGTACGAGCAGTACTTC.

This chain links TRBV11-2 with TRBJ2-5; 8 bases are shared with TRBD2. Per the germline V gene, CDR1 is SGHAT and CDR2 is FQNNGV. The CDR3 is made up of 16 amino acids. V was pared by 1 base and J by 7 bases, with 11 bases of the junction left unmatched. CDR3: CASSLGPGGPFGTQYF. For the CDR3, the DNA is TGTGCCAGCAGCTTAGGCCCGGGGGGGCCATTCGGGACCCAGTACTTC.

This clone has a single count. Other DNA sequences in the sample encode the same CDR3. V gene TRBV11-2 combines with J gene TRBJ1-1; 7 bases align to TRBD1. The CDR3 is 15 residues long. The V gene's germline CDR1 is SGHAT and CDR2 FQNNGV. With V trimmed by 3 bases and J by 4 bases, 8 bases remained unmatched. CDR3 coding DNA: TGTGCCAGCAGCTTCAGTCGTACAGGGGCCACTGAAGCTTTCTTT. This gives the protein CASSFSRTGATEAFF.

The V and J genes are TRBV29-1 and TRBJ2-1; D perhaps matches TRBD2 (6 bases). Trimming stripped 4 bases from V and 2 bases from J, with 12 bases between. CDR1 is SQVTM and CDR2 is ANQGSEA in the germline V gene. The CDR3 runs 14 residues. As DNA, the CDR3 is TGCAGCGTTGGCGGGACTGTAACCTACAATGAGCAGTTCTTC. Its translation: CSVGGTVTYNEQFF.

This rearrangement joins TRBV3-1 (or the pseudogene TRBV3-2) to TRBJ2-5; 7 nucleotides match TRBD1. Trimming at V came to 3 bases and at J to 4 bases, leaving 8 bases not matched to a gene. The CDR3 loop spans 15 amino acids. Germline lookup yields CDR1 LGHDT and CDR2 YNNKEL (reference sequence). CDR3 residues: CASSHPRQGRETQYF. CDR3 in DNA: TGTGCCAGCAGCCACCCCCGACAGGGTAGAGAGACCCAGTACTTC.

This clone was detected once. V gene TRBV11-3 combines with J gene TRBJ2-5, with 9 bases aligning to TRBD2. The V gene end was trimmed by 4 bases and the J gene end by 4 bases; junction bases not matched to a gene: 4. CDR1 SGHNT and CDR2 YENEEA come from the germline V gene. The CDR3 is 14 residues long. CDR3 nucleotides: TGTGCCAGCAGCTCCGGGACTAGCCCAGAGACCCAGTACTTC. This codes for CASSSGTSPETQYF.

The sample holds a few counts of this clone. The chain employs TRBV6-6 and TRBJ1-2, with 9 bases lining up with TRBD1. The CDR3 has 13 residues. V shed 6 bases and J 8 bases; nucleotides not matched to a gene: 7. Germline CDR1 and CDR2: MNHNY and SVGAGI (reference sequence). The CDR3 here is CASRTGGEQGYTF. DNA of the CDR3: TGTGCCAGCAGGACAGGGGGGGAGCAAGGCTACACCTTC.

V gene TRBV7-9 combines with J gene TRBJ2-7; D possibly corresponds to TRBD2 (7 bases). Deletions cut 4 bases from V and 6 bases from J, with 13 bases between. Germline assignment: CDR1 SEHNR and CDR2 FQNEAQ (reference sequence). CDR3 length: 13 residues. The CDR3 loop is CASSSNREGEQYF. The DNA of the CDR3 is TGTGCCAGCAGCTCCAACAGGGAGGGCGAGCAGTACTTC. The full variable domain, rest sourced from reference TRBV7-9 and TRBJ2-7, is DTGVSQNPRHKITKRGQNVTFRCDPISEHNRLYWYRQTLGQGPEFLTYFQNEAQLEKSRLLSDRFSAERPKGSFSTLEIQRTEQGDSAMYLCASSSNREGEQYFGPGTRLTVT.

This rearrangement joins TRBV10-2 to TRBJ2-1; TRBD2 is a possible D gene (7 bases). V was cut by 7 bases and J by 5 bases, with 15 bases left in between. The CDR3 totals 14 residues. Germline lookup yields CDR1 WSHSY and CDR2 SAAADI. CDR3 region: CASMFGGTNNEQFF. DNA of the CDR3: TGCGCCAGCATGTTCGGGGGGACAAACAATGAGCAGTTCTTC.

This chain joins TRBV30 and TRBJ1-6; D call uncertain. This CDR3 comprises 12 residues. Germline V CDR1 and CDR2: GTSNPN, SVGIG (reference sequence). V lost 5 bases and J lost 6, with 8 bases in between. The CDR3 loop reads CAWRHTNSPLHF. The CDR3 nucleotides are TGTGCCTGGCGACACACTAATTCACCCCTCCACTTT.